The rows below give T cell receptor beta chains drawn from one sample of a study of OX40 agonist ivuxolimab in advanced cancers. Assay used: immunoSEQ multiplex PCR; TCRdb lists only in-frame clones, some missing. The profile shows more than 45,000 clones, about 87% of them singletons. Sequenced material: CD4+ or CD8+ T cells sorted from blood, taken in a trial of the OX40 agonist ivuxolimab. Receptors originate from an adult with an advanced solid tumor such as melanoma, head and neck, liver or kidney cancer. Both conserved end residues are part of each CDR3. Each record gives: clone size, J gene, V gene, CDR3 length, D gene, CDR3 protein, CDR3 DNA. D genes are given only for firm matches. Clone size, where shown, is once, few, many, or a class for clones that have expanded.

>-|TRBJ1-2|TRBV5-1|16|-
CASSPLGTGGVYGYTF
TGCGCCAGCAGCCCCCTCGGGACGGGAGGGGTCTATGGCTACACCTTC
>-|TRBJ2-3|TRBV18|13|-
CASSPTYTDTQYF
TGTGCCAGCTCACCCACCTACACAGATACGCAGTATTTT
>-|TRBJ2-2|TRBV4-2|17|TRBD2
CASSQDWSSGSGGELFF
TGTGCCAGCAGCCAAGATTGGTCTAGCGGGAGTGGCGGGGAGCTGTTTTTT
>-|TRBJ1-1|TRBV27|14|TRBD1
CASIPTGLNTEAFF
TGTGCCAGCATTCCGACAGGGCTGAACACTGAAGCTTTCTTT
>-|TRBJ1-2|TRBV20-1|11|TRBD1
CSARQGYGYTF
TGCAGTGCAAGACAGGGCTATGGCTACACCTTC
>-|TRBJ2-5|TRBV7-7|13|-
CAGSLGQQETQYF
TGTGCTGGCAGCTTGGGACAACAAGAGACCCAGTACTTC
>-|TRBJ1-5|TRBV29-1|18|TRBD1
CSATVDRVVGSSNQPQHF
TGCAGCGCAACCGTGGACAGGGTTGTGGGTAGTAGCAATCAGCCCCAGCATTTT
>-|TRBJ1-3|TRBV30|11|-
CAWNAGNTIYF
TGTGCCTGGAATGCTGGAAACACCATATATTTT
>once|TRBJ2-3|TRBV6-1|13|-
CASGTSNTDTQYF
TGTGCCAGCGGCACCAGCAACACAGATACGCAGTATTTT
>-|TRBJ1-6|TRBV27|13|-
CASKGIDNSPLHF
TGTGCCAGCAAGGGTATTGACAATTCACCCCTCCACTTT
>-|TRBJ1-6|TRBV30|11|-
CAWSVNSPLHF
TGTGCCTGGAGTGTAAATTCACCCCTCCACTTT
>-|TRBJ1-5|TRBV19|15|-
CASSMGVGGYQPQHF
TGTGCCAGTAGTATGGGTGTGGGGGGCTATCAGCCCCAGCATTTT
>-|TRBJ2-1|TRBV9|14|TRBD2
CASSVNLADNEQFF
TGTGCCAGCAGCGTTAATCTAGCGGATAATGAGCAGTTCTTC
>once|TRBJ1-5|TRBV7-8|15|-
CASSLEPTSGQPQHF
TGTGCCAGCAGCTTAGAACCGACCTCGGGTCAGCCCCAGCATTTT
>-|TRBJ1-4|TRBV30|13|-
CAFSDRTNEKLFF
TGTGCCTTCTCAGACAGGACGAATGAAAAACTGTTTTTT
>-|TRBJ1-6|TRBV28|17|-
CASSLPGLSSYNSPLHF
TGTGCCAGCAGTTTACCGGGCCTCAGCTCCTATAATTCACCCCTCCACTTT
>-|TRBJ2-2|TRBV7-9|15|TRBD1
CASIDRVGDTGELFF
TGTGCCAGCATAGACAGGGTCGGTGACACCGGGGAGCTGTTTTTT
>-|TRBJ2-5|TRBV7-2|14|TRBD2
CASSPGGGQETQYF
TGTGCCAGCAGCCCCGGCGGGGGGCAAGAGACCCAGTACTTC
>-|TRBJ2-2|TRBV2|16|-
CASSGAANLKTGELFF
TGTGCCAGCAGTGGTGCTGCCAACTTGAAGACCGGGGAGCTGTTTTTT
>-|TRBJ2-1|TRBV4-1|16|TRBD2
CASSQARGSSYNEQFF
TGCGCCAGCAGCCAAGCTCGCGGGAGCTCCTACAATGAGCAGTTCTTC
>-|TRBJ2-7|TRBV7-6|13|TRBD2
CASSLARTSEQYF
TGTGCCAGCAGCTTAGCTAGGACTAGCGAGCAGTACTTC
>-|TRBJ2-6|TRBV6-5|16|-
CASSYDRVSGANVLTF
TGTGCCAGCAGTTACGATAGGGTATCTGGGGCCAACGTCCTGACTTTC
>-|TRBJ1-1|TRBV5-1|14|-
CASSSQYSPQEAFF
TGCGCCAGCAGCTCGCAATACAGTCCTCAAGAGGCTTTCTTT
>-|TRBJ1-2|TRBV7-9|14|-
CASSLGTDLYGYTF
TGTGCCAGCAGCTTAGGGACGGACCTCTATGGCTACACCTTC
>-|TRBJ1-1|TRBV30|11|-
CAWSVRATAFF
TGTGCCTGGAGTGTACGGGCAACGGCTTTCTTT
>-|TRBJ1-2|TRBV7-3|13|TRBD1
CASSKTGTYGYTF
TGTGCCAGCAGCAAGACAGGGACCTATGGCTACACCTTC
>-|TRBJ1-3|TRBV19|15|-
CASSILGQGGNTIYF
TGTGCCAGTAGTATATTAGGCCAGGGGGGAAACACCATATATTTT
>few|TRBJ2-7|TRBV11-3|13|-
CASSLDGGVKQYF
TGTGCCAGCAGCTTAGACGGGGGAGTCAAGCAGTACTTC
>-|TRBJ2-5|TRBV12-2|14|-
CASRQAAGPETQYF
TGTGCAAGTCGACAGGCTGCGGGCCCAGAGACCCAGTACTTC